This TCR beta chain appears in the sequencing data of a study of cytomegalovirus exposure and HLA in healthy donors. Study-level points and caveats: Relative to the approximately 660-donor mean, N-insertions were reportedly fewer in an Asian-associated ancestry cluster in a later analysis. Cytomegalovirus association was listed for approximately 150 TCR beta chains. Reportedly, cytomegalovirus status was diagnosed with high sensitivity and specificity.

Regarding this clone: The antigen is undetermined.

Germline V gene lookup returns CDR1 MNHEY and CDR2 SMNVEV (reference sequence). Trimming cost V 3 bases and J 8 bases; bases outside gene matches: 2. There are 13 residues in the CDR3. PCR involved 60 Vbeta and 13 Jbeta primers. Sequencing was performed with immunoSEQ multiplex PCR; in TCRdb, only in-frame clones are kept and a portion is missing. Here the sample spans 150,000 or so clones, approximately 84% being singletons. This receptor was identified in a young woman in good health and CMV-seronegative. The rearrangement uses TRBV27 and TRBJ1-4; 8 positions agree with TRBD1. Specimen: PBMCs. The CDR3: CASSFDRGEKLFF. For the CDR3, the DNA is TGTGCCAGCAGTTTCGACAGGGGAGAAAAACTGTTTTTT. The variable domain in full, with the rest retrieved from reference TRBV27 and TRBJ1-4, is EAQVTQNPRYLITVTGKKLTVTCSQNMNHEYMSWYRQDPGLGLRQIYYSMNVEVTDKGDVPEGYKVSRKEKRNFPLILESPSPNQTSLYFCASSFDRGEKLFFGSGTQLSVL.